The 23 T cell receptor beta chains in this list originate from one sample, sequenced in a study of cytomegalovirus exposure and HLA in healthy donors. The PCR ran on 60 Vbeta and 13 Jbeta primers. Method: immunoSEQ multiplex PCR; TCRdb's copy keeps in-frame clones and lacks some. The sample records some 150,000 clones, around 75% being singletons. Sequencing was performed on PBMCs. The receptors shown here come from a woman younger than 45 in good health and CMV-seronegative.

The chain uses TRBV30 and TRBJ1-2; TRBD1 matches at 7 bases. The length of the CDR3 is 11 residues. With V trimmed by 3 bases and J by 14 bases, 9 bases remained unmatched. Germline values: CDR1 GTSNPN, CDR2 SVGIG (reference sequence). The CDR3 loop is CAWRFGQVQTF. CDR3 DNA: TGTGCCTGGAGATTTGGACAGGTCCAGACCTTC.

The chain has TRBV7-9 and TRBJ1-2; the D gene is possibly TRBD1 (6 bases). Trimming cost V 3 bases and J 7 bases, with 27 bases left between them. CDR1 SEHNR and CDR2 FQNEAQ come from the germline V gene (reference sequence). The CDR3 runs 18 residues. The DNA of the CDR3 is TGTGCCAGCAGCTTTGTAACACAGGGTACACCCCCCTGGCGTGGCTACACCTTC. Amino acid sequence: CASSFVTQGTPPWRGYTF.

This clone was detected only a few times. This chain uses TRBV10-1 with TRBJ2-7, with unresolved D. Germline values: CDR1 WNHNN, CDR2 SYGVQD (reference sequence). This CDR3 is 13 amino acids long. V shed 0 bases and J shed 2 bases, with 5 bases lying between them. For the CDR3, the DNA is TGCGCCAGCAGTGAGTCCCAGGCCTACGAGCAGTACTTC. Translation: CASSESQAYEQYF.

V gene TRBV23-1 combines with J gene TRBJ2-7, with 7 bases fitting TRBD1. TRBV23-1 is treated as an ORF (open reading frame) with a function not yet certain. V trimming: 2 bases; J trimming: 2 bases; junction bases outside the gene matches: 3. This CDR3 spans 14 amino acids. This CDR3 reads CASSQGTVAYEQYF. CDR3 sequence (DNA): TGCGCCAGCAGTCAAGGGACAGTTGCCTACGAGCAGTACTTC.

This clone came up once. The rearrangement links TRBV28 to TRBJ2-5, with D possibly TRBD2 on 5 matching bases. Germline V lookup: CDR1 MDHEN, CDR2 SYDVKM. The V end was cut by 2 bases, the J end by 11 bases, with 12 bases between. The CDR3 contains 12 residues. The CDR3 region is CASSLVGVEQYF. In nucleotides, the CDR3 is TGTGCCAGCAGTTTAGTCGGGGTAGAGCAGTACTTC. The full variable domain, with the rest looked up from reference TRBV28 and TRBJ2-5, is DVKVTQSSRYLVKRTGEKVFLECVQDMDHENMFWYRQDPGLGLRLIYFSYDVKMKEKGDIPEGYSVSREKKERFSLILESASTNQTSMYLCASSLVGVEQYFGPGTRLLVL.

The CDR3 sequence: CAGGHTGELFF. CDR3 sequence (DNA): TGTGCCGGTGGGCACACCGGGGAGCTGTTTTTT. The chain joins TRBV21-1 to TRBJ2-2; TRBD1 is the table's D call and was not checked against the DNA. TRBV21-1 corresponds to a pseudogene. This CDR3 region has 11 residues.

The V gene is TRBV5-6, the J gene TRBJ2-6; D possibly corresponds to TRBD1 (6 bases). V lost 2 bases and J lost 1, with 7 bases in between. Germline V gives CDR1 SGHDT, CDR2 YYEEEE. CDR3 size: 15 residues. CDR3 protein: CASSLRGSGANVLTF. In DNA, the CDR3 is TGTGCCAGCAGCTTAAGGGGGTCTGGGGCCAACGTCCTGACTTTC.

This sequence joins TRBV4-3 and TRBJ2-2; tentatively, D is TRBD1 (5 bases). V was shortened by 1 base and J by 1 base, with 13 bases between the two germline ends. Germline V gives CDR1 LGHNA, CDR2 YSLEER. CDR3 size: 17 residues. For the CDR3, the DNA is TGCGCCAGCAGCCAAGCCCCGTCAGGACAGAACACCGGGGAGCTGTTTTTT. Translation gives CASSQAPSGQNTGELFF.

The chain employs TRBV28 and TRBJ2-3, with D maybe TRBD1 (6 bases). V shed 4 bases and J shed 2 bases, with 13 bases lying between them. This CDR3 has 15 residues. Germline assignment: CDR1 MDHEN and CDR2 SYDVKM. CDR3 DNA sequence: TGTGCCAGCAGTTCCGCAGGGACATCCACAGATACGCAGTATTTT. It codes for CASSSAGTSTDTQYF.

The genes are TRBV9 and TRBJ2-2; D may be TRBD2 (5 bases). Trimming took off 0 bases at V and 3 bases at J, with 9 bases between the two ends. CDR1 is SGDLS and CDR2 is YYNGEE in the germline V gene. CDR3 length: 15 amino acids. Here the CDR3 DNA reads TGTGCCAGCAGCGTAGGAGGGAGTGACACCGGGGAGCTGTTTTTT. This gives the protein CASSVGGSDTGELFF.

V usage is TRBV10-3 and J usage is TRBJ1-4; 11 nucleotides line up with TRBD1. J was trimmed by 3 bases and V by 4 bases; bases with no gene match: 4. This CDR3 spans 16 amino acids. From germline, CDR1 is ENHRY and CDR2 SYGVKD. CDR3 DNA sequence: TGTGCCATCAGTGGGGGACAGGGGGTCTCTAATGAAAAACTGTTTTTT. This sequence encodes CAISGGQGVSNEKLFF.

This clone was picked up a small number of times. The rearrangement links TRBV30 to TRBJ1-5, with D hard to call. This CDR3 has 13 amino acids. The V end lost 2 bases, the J end lost 5 bases, and 10 bases lay between the germline ends. CDR1 is GTSNPN and CDR2 is SVGIG in the germline V gene (reference sequence). CDR3 nucleotides: TGTGCCTGGAGTCAACTTATCGATCAGCCCCAGCATTTT. Protein: CAWSQLIDQPQHF.

The chain couples TRBV28 to TRBJ2-3; 7 nucleotides align to TRBD2. CDR3 length: 17 amino acids. From germline, CDR1 is MDHEN and CDR2 SYDVKM. V gave up 3 bases and J gave up 1 base; unmatched junction bases: 10. CDR3 DNA: TGTGCCAGCAGTTTGAGTAGCGGGCCCGCAGGCACAGATACGCAGTATTTT. It specifies CASSLSSGPAGTDTQYF.

This chain connects TRBV19 to TRBJ1-2, with D uncertain. V was clipped by 1 base and J by 4 bases, with 13 bases between them. The CDR3 is 15 residues long. Looked up from germline, CDR1 is LNHDA and CDR2 is SQIVND (reference sequence). The CDR3 nucleotides are TGTGCCAGTAGTATAGTCCGGGGAATTGGCTATGGCTACACCTTC. Its protein product is CASSIVRGIGYGYTF.

J is TRBJ2-1 and V is TRBV9; no clear D. Germline CDR1 SGDLS, CDR2 YYNGEE. The length of the CDR3 is 15 residues. V lost 1 base to trimming and J lost 8 bases, with 16 bases between them. CDR3 sequence: CASSVRVMALDEQFF. The CDR3, as DNA: TGTGCCAGCAGCGTACGGGTCATGGCGTTGGATGAGCAGTTCTTC.

In nucleotides, the CDR3 is TGTGCCAGCAGTGGGAGTGACAGGGTCTACAATGAGCAGTTCTTC. The encoded protein is CASSGSDRVYNEQFF. This chain links TRBV2 with TRBJ2-1; 7 bases fit TRBD1. The CDR3 has 15 amino acids. The germline CDR1 and CDR2 sequences are SNHLY and FYNNEI. V was clipped by 4 bases and J by 3 bases; unmatched bases: 6.

This clone was detected a few times. The CDR3 is CASSQDDGTGGSPLHF. Here the CDR3 DNA reads TGTGCCAGCAGCCAAGATGATGGGACAGGGGGTTCACCCCTCCACTTT. This chain uses TRBV4-2 with TRBJ1-6; 11 nucleotides align to TRBD1. Trimming cost V 0 bases and J 9 bases; bases outside gene matches: 4. The germline V gene has CDR1 LGHNA and CDR2 YNFKEQ. The CDR3 consists of 16 residues.

The chain uses TRBV27 and TRBJ2-7; D perhaps matches TRBD2 (6 bases). Germline CDR1 MNHEY, CDR2 SMNVEV (reference sequence). The CDR3 is 14 residues long. Trimming stripped 8 bases from V and 0 bases from J, with 14 bases between. CDR3 sequence reads: CASGTSTSSYEQYF. CDR3 bases: TGTGCCAGCGGGACCTCGACTAGCTCCTACGAGCAGTACTTC.

This clone was counted between two and nine times. The chain recombines TRBV5-1 with TRBJ1-2, with 8 bases lining up with TRBD1. The CDR3 is 14 amino acids. With V trimmed by 3 bases and J by 3 bases, 4 bases remained unmatched. Germline lookup yields CDR1 SGHRS and CDR2 YFSETQ. CDR3 protein: CASSYPGGDYGYTF. The CDR3 DNA reads as TGCGCCAGCAGCTACCCAGGGGGCGACTATGGCTACACCTTC.

This clone was counted between two and nine times. The chain uses TRBV4-1 and TRBJ1-4; 7 bases fit TRBD1. The junction had 13 bases not matched to a gene; V was cut back by 2 bases and J by 7 bases. The CDR3 sequence is 17 residues long. CDR1 and CDR2 from the germline V gene are MGHRA and YSYEKL. In DNA form, the CDR3 reads TGCGCCAGCAGCCAAACCTATACCGGGACAGAACTTGAAAAACTGTTTTTT. Its protein is CASSQTYTGTELEKLFF.

The chain is built from TRBV7-8 and TRBJ1-2; tentative D call: TRBD1 (6 bases). This CDR3 is built from 14 residues. The V and J ends lost 1 base and 7 bases respectively, with 13 bases between them. Germline CDR1 is SGHVS and CDR2 is FQNEAQ. For the CDR3, the DNA is TGTGCCAGCAGCTTAGTAGGGGGGGCCGGTGGCTACACCTTC. It codes for CASSLVGGAGGYTF.

CDR3 nucleotide sequence: TGTGCCAGTAGTATAGCAGGACAGGGGTACAGTGGCTACACCTTC. It translates to CASSIAGQGYSGYTF. V gene TRBV19 combines with J gene TRBJ1-2, with 9 positions matching TRBD1. Germline V gene sequence: CDR1 LNHDA, CDR2 SQIVND (reference sequence). After removal of 1 base from V and 7 bases from J, the junction contained 7 bases not matched to a gene. The CDR3 loop spans 15 amino acids. The full variable domain, with the rest looked up from reference TRBV19 and TRBJ1-2, is DGGITQSPKYLFRKEGQNVTLSCEQNLNHDAMYWYRQDPGQGLRLIYYSQIVNDFQKGDIAEGYSVSREKKESFPLTVTSAQKNPTAFYLCASSIAGQGYSGYTFGSGTRLTVV.

The genes are TRBV10-3 and TRBJ1-2; possible D gene TRBD1, 6 bases. V lost 6 bases and J 2 bases, leaving 19 bases between the germline ends. The germline CDR1 and CDR2 sequences are ENHRY and SYGVKD. This CDR3 is 16 amino acids long. The CDR3 nucleotides read TGTGCCATCAGCGCCGGGACACAACCATCAAACTATGGCTACACCTTC. Translating gives CAISAGTQPSNYGYTF.